Presented here are 12 T cell receptor beta chains from one specimen sequenced in a study of cytomegalovirus exposure and HLA in healthy donors. TCRdb keeps only in-frame clones here, not all; method: immunoSEQ multiplex PCR. The repertoire has roughly 52,000 clones, around 90% of them found once; the top ten carry 3% to 3.5%. The sequenced sample was PBMCs. These TCRs come from a man between 18 and 35 years old in good health and CMV-seronegative.

The chain combines TRBV27 with TRBJ2-7; the D is unclear. Deletions cut 2 bases from V and 3 bases from J, with 11 bases between. Per the germline V gene, CDR1 is MNHEY and CDR2 is SMNVEV (reference sequence). The CDR3 has 14 residues. DNA for the CDR3: TGTGCCAGCAGTTTAAGACTGTCAGACTACGAGCAGTACTTC. Translated: CASSLRLSDYEQYF.

On this clone: Other nucleotide sequences from this sample produce the same CDR3. CDR3 protein: CSVGQGRNEKLFF. The CDR3, as DNA: TGCAGCGTTGGGCAGGGGCGAAATGAAAAACTGTTTTTT. The V and J genes are TRBV29-1 and TRBJ1-4, with D perhaps matching TRBD1 (6 bases). V lost 4 bases to trimming and J lost 5 bases, with 11 bases between them. This CDR3 comprises 13 residues. Germline V gene lookup returns CDR1 SQVTM and CDR2 ANQGSEA.

The chain's CDR3 is CATSRDGTSSSYNEQFF. The DNA of the CDR3 is TGTGCCACCAGCAGAGATGGGACATCGAGCTCCTACAATGAGCAGTTCTTC. The rearrangement uses TRBV15 and TRBJ2-1, with D perhaps TRBD1 (6 bases). Germline V lookup: CDR1 LNHNV, CDR2 YYDKDF (reference sequence). V was shortened by 0 bases and J by 0 bases, with 12 bases between the two germline ends. The CDR3 covers 17 residues.

The chain recombines TRBV6-5 with TRBJ1-2; 10 nucleotides match TRBD1. The CDR3 extends over 14 amino acids. Germline CDR1 is MNHEY and CDR2 is SVGAGI. V shed 2 bases, J shed 10 bases, and the junction held 7 bases outside the gene matches. The CDR3 protein is CASSYDGTGAAYTF. CDR3 DNA: TGTGCCAGCAGTTACGACGGGACAGGGGCTGCCTACACCTTC.

The V gene is TRBV28, the J gene TRBJ2-7, with TRBD2 identical over 9 bases. CDR1 is MDHEN and CDR2 is SYDVKM in the germline V gene. The CDR3 length is 14 residues. V was clipped by 11 bases and J by 5 bases; unmatched bases: 13. The CDR3 sequence is CAGRAGGILNEQYF. In nucleotides, the CDR3 is TGTGCCGGAAGGGCGGGAGGGATTTTGAACGAGCAGTACTTC.

This clone has only a few counts. The gene calls are TRBV7-3 and TRBJ1-1, with D possibly being TRBD1 (6 bases). Trimming took off 4 bases at V and 0 bases at J, with 6 bases between the two ends. Germline CDR1 SGHTA, CDR2 FQGTGA. This CDR3 contains 13 residues. The CDR3 coding sequence is TGTGCCAGCAGCTGGACAGTGAACACTGAAGCTTTCTTT. Amino acid sequence: CASSWTVNTEAFF.

The chain recombines TRBV28 with TRBJ1-1, with D possibly TRBD1 on 6 matching bases. The V end lost 3 bases, the J end lost 10 bases, and 9 bases lay between the germline ends. The CDR3 sequence is 11 residues long. The V gene's germline CDR1 is MDHEN and CDR2 SYDVKM. The CDR3 sequence: CASSFRGSAFF. The CDR3 nucleotides are TGTGCCAGCAGTTTTAGGGGGTCAGCTTTCTTT.

This chain connects TRBV6-6 to TRBJ1-2; perhaps TRBD1 as D (5 bases). Trimming left V 7 bases short and J 3 bases short, with 18 bases between. This CDR3 contains 15 residues. In germline, CDR1 is MNHNY, CDR2 SVGAGI (reference sequence). This CDR3 is CASNFPGRRDYGYTF. As DNA, the CDR3 is TGTGCCAGCAATTTTCCAGGGCGGAGGGACTATGGCTACACCTTC.

The V gene is TRBV5-1, the J gene TRBJ1-3; perhaps TRBD1 as D (5 bases). Germline V gene data show CDR1 as SGHRS and CDR2 as YFSETQ. V lost 0 bases and J lost 2, with 9 bases in between. CDR3 length equals 15 residues. The CDR3 is CASSLDGAPGNTIYF. CDR3 bases: TGCGCCAGCAGCTTGGATGGGGCCCCTGGAAACACCATATATTTT.

This sequence joins TRBV11-2 and TRBJ2-7; D call uncertain. CDR3 length equals 11 residues. Germline V gives CDR1 SGHAT, CDR2 FQNNGV. Trimming pared 4 bases from V and 1 base from J, leaving 2 bases between. The CDR3 DNA is TGTGCCAGCAGCTCGTCCTACGAGCAGTACTTC. Protein product: CASSSSYEQYF.

This clone was counted a single time. J is TRBJ1-1 and V is TRBV7-2; possible D gene TRBD1, 6 bases. The CDR3 is 14 amino acids. The germline V and J ends were trimmed by 0 bases and 6 bases, with 11 bases remaining between them. Germline V gene sequence: CDR1 SGHTA, CDR2 FQGNSA. CDR3 region: CASSLAGAMAEAFF. The CDR3 DNA follows: TGTGCCAGCAGCTTAGCGGGGGCAATGGCTGAAGCTTTCTTT.

V and J are TRBV7-9 and TRBJ2-7, with D perhaps TRBD2 (5 bases). V lost 5 bases to trimming and J lost 2 bases, with 10 bases between them. This CDR3 comprises 13 residues. Germline V lookup: CDR1 SEHNR, CDR2 FQNEAQ (reference sequence). For the CDR3, the DNA is TGTGCCAGCAGCCCCCGGGAAACCTACGAGCAGTACTTC. This codes for CASSPRETYEQYF.